One and the same sample provided the 21 T cell receptor beta chains below, sequenced in a study of blood T cell repertoires in COVID-19. Data came from immunoSEQ multiplex PCR; TCRdb stores just in-frame clones and leaves some out. The sample shows about 140,000 clones, around four fifths of them seen only once. The sample was PBMCs or T cells enriched from blood (not recorded which). Receptor source: a middle-aged woman who had recovered from COVID-19.

V gene TRBV24-1 combines with J gene TRBJ2-4, with 16 bases fitting TRBD2. CDR3 length: 19 residues. Germline lookup yields CDR1 KGHDR and CDR2 SFDVKD. With V trimmed by 8 bases and J by 2 bases, 11 bases remained unmatched. The CDR3: CATNGPGLAGGRPKNIQYF. The CDR3, as DNA: TGTGCCACCAATGGACCGGGACTAGCGGGGGGGCGACCCAAAAACATTCAGTACTTC.

The V gene is TRBV27, the J gene TRBJ2-3, with 7 positions matching TRBD1. The germline V gene encodes CDR1 MNHEY and CDR2 SMNVEV (reference sequence). The CDR3 has 15 amino acids. J lost 6 bases, V lost 3 bases, and 9 bases had no gene match. CDR3 residues: CASSLSTGATDTQYF. The CDR3 nucleotides read TGTGCCAGCAGTTTGTCTACAGGGGCGACCGATACGCAGTATTTT.

This chain joins TRBV19 and TRBJ2-7; maybe TRBD1 (6 bases). Germline V gene data show CDR1 as LNHDA and CDR2 as SQIVND (reference sequence). This CDR3 is 15 amino acids long. Trimming left V 4 bases short and J 2 bases short, with 15 bases between. CDR3 amino acids: CASSTGTPQPYEQYF. DNA of the CDR3: TGTGCCAGTAGTACCGGGACACCGCAACCCTACGAGCAGTACTTC.

The chain recombines TRBV5-1 with TRBJ2-1, with D tentatively TRBD2 (6 bases). V dropped 1 base and J dropped 4 bases, with 12 bases sitting between them. Germline V gives CDR1 SGHRS, CDR2 YFSETQ. This CDR3 is built from 15 residues. For the CDR3, the DNA is TGCGCCAGCAGCTTGTCGGGAGTGGGATACAATGAGCAGTTCTTC. Its translation is CASSLSGVGYNEQFF.

The chain combines TRBV23-1 with TRBJ2-5; no definite D call. TRBV23-1 is an open reading frame whose function is uncertain. V lost 6 bases to trimming and J lost 3 bases, with 20 bases between them. The CDR3 runs 16 residues. DNA for the CDR3: TGCGCCAGCAGGAACAGTTTTTACCCTGTGGAAGAGACCCAGTACTTC. Translated: CASRNSFYPVEETQYF.

This chain connects TRBV10-3 to TRBJ1-4; 10 nucleotides align to TRBD1. This CDR3 comprises 14 residues. The germline gives CDR1 ENHRY, CDR2 SYGVKD. Trimming removed 3 bases from V and 8 bases from J; junction bases left unmatched: 3. Here the CDR3 reads CAISDGQGDEKLFF. CDR3 coding DNA: TGTGCCATCAGTGATGGACAGGGGGACGAAAAACTGTTTTTT.

This chain connects TRBV27 to TRBJ1-1; D might be TRBD1 (5 bases). The CDR3 loop spans 15 amino acids. The germline CDR1 and CDR2 sequences are MNHEY and SMNVEV (reference sequence). Trimming shortened V by 1 base and J by 4 bases, and 13 bases separated the two germline ends. The CDR3 sequence is CASSLLEGRITEAFF. The DNA of the CDR3 is TGTGCCAGCAGTTTATTGGAGGGGCGCATCACTGAAGCTTTCTTT.

The chain employs TRBV11-1 and TRBJ1-1; no clear D. Trimming shortened V by 5 bases and J by 0 bases, and 10 bases separated the two germline ends. Per germline, CDR1 SGHAT and CDR2 FQDESV (reference sequence). CDR3 length: 14 residues. The CDR3 region is CASSRLEVNTEAFF. The CDR3 nucleotides read TGTGCCAGCAGCCGCCTGGAGGTGAACACTGAAGCTTTCTTT.

This chain links TRBV13 with TRBJ2-1; 7 bases line up with TRBD1. Germline values: CDR1 PRHDT, CDR2 FYEKMQ (reference sequence). CDR3 length equals 16 residues. J lost 4 bases, V lost 5 bases, and 11 bases had no gene match. In DNA form, the CDR3 reads TGTGCCAGCAGCCAACCCCGACAGGGCCGATACAATGAGCAGTTCTTC. This translates into CASSQPRQGRYNEQFF.

The chain has TRBV7-9 and TRBJ1-2; 12 nucleotides agree with TRBD1. There are 14 residues in the CDR3. J lost 8 bases, V lost 5 bases, and 6 bases had no gene match. CDR1 is SEHNR and CDR2 is FQNEAQ in the germline V gene (reference sequence). Here the CDR3 reads CASSRGTGGWGYTF. CDR3 nucleotide sequence: TGTGCCAGCAGCCGGGGGACAGGGGGCTGGGGCTACACCTTC.

J is TRBJ1-1 and V is TRBV11-3; 7 bases align to TRBD1. Trimming removed 5 bases from V and 8 bases from J; junction bases left unmatched: 8. The CDR3 is 13 amino acids. From germline, CDR1 is SGHNT and CDR2 YENEEA. The CDR3 protein is CASSLEQGREAFF. CDR3 bases: TGTGCCAGCAGCCTGGAACAGGGGAGGGAAGCTTTCTTT.

About this clone itself: This specimen includes other DNA sequences encoding the same CDR3. This chain joins TRBV7-9 and TRBJ1-1; unclear D gene. The CDR3 spans 13 residues. Trimming left V 3 bases short and J 1 base short, with 6 bases between. Germline V gene data show CDR1 as SEHNR and CDR2 as FQNEAQ (reference sequence). The CDR3 here is CASSLEGNTEAFF. CDR3 in DNA: TGTGCCAGCAGCTTGGAGGGGAACACTGAAGCTTTCTTT. The full variable domain, with the rest looked up from reference TRBV7-9 and TRBJ1-1, is DTGVSQNPRHKITKRGQNVTFRCDPISEHNRLYWYRQTLGQGPEFLTYFQNEAQLEKSRLLSDRFSAERPKGSFSTLEIQRTEQGDSAMYLCASSLEGNTEAFFGQGTRLTVV.

V and J are TRBV11-2 and TRBJ2-7; D may be TRBD2 (6 bases). CDR1 is SGHAT and CDR2 is FQNNGV in the germline V gene. The CDR3 sequence is 14 residues long. Trimming took 2 bases from V and 6 from J, leaving 14 bases between them. Written as DNA, the CDR3 is TGTGCCAGCAGCTTACCAGGCCGGGGGTCCGAGCAGTACTTC. Its protein product is CASSLPGRGSEQYF.

Only one count was recorded for this clone. The J gene is TRBJ1-2, the V gene TRBV6-5; 9 bases agree with TRBD1. Germline-derived CDR1 and CDR2 are MNHEY and SVGAGI. Trimming cost V 8 bases and J 6 bases; bases outside gene matches: 7. The CDR3 extends over 13 amino acids. The CDR3 is CASWTGERDGYTF. The CDR3 DNA reads as TGTGCCAGCTGGACAGGGGAGAGGGATGGCTACACCTTC.

This rearrangement joins TRBV2 to TRBJ1-2; D is unclear. V was shortened by 4 bases and J by 6 bases, with 12 bases between the two germline ends. Germline CDR1 reads SNHLY; CDR2 reads FYNNEI. This CDR3 contains 13 residues. The CDR3 region is CASSVRAQDGYTF. The CDR3 DNA reads TGTGCCAGCAGTGTGAGGGCCCAAGATGGCTACACCTTC. Based on the CDR3 plus reference TRBV2 and TRBJ1-2, the full variable domain is EPEVTQTPSHQVTQMGQEVILRCVPISNHLYFYWYRQILGQKVEFLVSFYNNEISEKSEIFDDQFSVERPDGSNFTLKIRSTKLEDSAMYFCASSVRAQDGYTFGSGTRLTVV.

This clone appeared a single time. The V and J genes are TRBV9 and TRBJ2-3, with D uncertain. With 0 bases removed from V and 0 bases from J, the gap between germline ends came to 11 bases. Germline V gene data show CDR1 as SGDLS and CDR2 as YYNGEE. The CDR3 is 16 residues long. CDR3 bases: TGTGCCAGCAGCGTAGGTCCGGAGCCCAGCACAGATACGCAGTATTTT. The encoded protein is CASSVGPEPSTDTQYF.

CDR3 sequence (DNA): TGCGCCAGCAGCCAAGAGGGGGGGTTCGGGGAGCTGTTTTTT. Its protein product is CASSQEGGFGELFF. The chain recombines TRBV4-1 with TRBJ2-2, with 7 bases that match TRBD2. The CDR3 covers 14 residues. CDR1 and CDR2 (germline): MGHRA, YSYEKL. V lost 0 bases, J lost 7 bases, and 2 bases stayed unmatched.

This clone was recorded once. The chain joins TRBV30 to TRBJ2-7; a weak D match, TRBD2 (7 bases). Trimming shortened V by 4 bases and J by 0 bases, and 13 bases separated the two germline ends. CDR1 is GTSNPN and CDR2 is SVGIG in the germline V gene (reference sequence). The length of the CDR3 is 14 residues. The CDR3 spells CAWNGGLSSYEQYF. The DNA of the CDR3 is TGTGCCTGGAACGGGGGGCTTTCCTCCTACGAGCAGTACTTC.

This clone was counted between two and nine times. The chain has TRBV24-1 and TRBJ1-3; D is possibly TRBD1 (6 bases). The CDR3 sequence is 23 residues long. Per germline, CDR1 KGHDR and CDR2 SFDVKD. V was clipped by 2 bases and J by 0 bases, with 31 bases between them. The DNA for the CDR3 is TGTGCCACCAGTGATTATGGGAGTCTCGGACAGACCTACCGGCATAGCTCTGGAAACACCATATATTTT. This sequence encodes CATSDYGSLGQTYRHSSGNTIYF.

The sample holds many counts of this clone. V gene TRBV7-8 combines with J gene TRBJ2-6; 8 positions agree with TRBD2. V dropped 5 bases and J dropped 2; count of bases not matched to a gene: 5. The CDR3 has 16 amino acids. The germline V gene has CDR1 SGHVS and CDR2 FQNEAQ. The DNA of the CDR3 is TGTGCCAGCAGCCGCGCGGGGGGCGCTGGGGCCAACGTCCTGACTTTC. It yields the protein CASSRAGGAGANVLTF.

The chain is built from TRBV7-9 and TRBJ1-3, with D tentatively TRBD1 (5 bases). V was shortened by 3 bases and J by 0 bases, with 15 bases between the two germline ends. The CDR3 is made up of 17 amino acids. Germline values: CDR1 SEHNR, CDR2 FQNEAQ (reference sequence). The CDR3 sequence is CASSFYQGVGSGNTIYF. CDR3 bases: TGTGCCAGCAGCTTCTACCAAGGGGTTGGCTCTGGAAACACCATATATTTT.